The T cell receptor (beta chain) described here comes from a study of beta chain features in type 1 diabetes. Study findings and constraints: The naive, central memory and Treg TCRB repertoires showed an apparent similarity that was greater among patients than among healthy donors.

Details on this clone: Its antigen remains unknown.

CDR1 and CDR2 (germline): ENHRY, SYGVKD. The CDR3 consists of 14 residues. V was cut by 7 bases and J by 1 base, with 12 bases left in between. Expressed TCRB transcripts were sequenced, since all the RNA that had been isolated was reverse transcribed. Clones were sequenced by immunoSEQ multiplex PCR, and TCRdb holds only the in-frame ones, with some missing. The sample gives about 110,000 clones, approximately 39% of which show up once; roughly 0.064% is in the top ten. J is TRBJ2-3 and V is TRBV10-3; D is ambiguous. The specimen sequenced was stem cell memory CD4+ T cells from blood. The sequence was obtained from a woman between 18 and 30 years old in good health. CDR3: CAITERLRTDTQYF. The CDR3, as DNA: TGTGCCATCACGGAGCGTCTACGCACAGATACGCAGTATTTT.